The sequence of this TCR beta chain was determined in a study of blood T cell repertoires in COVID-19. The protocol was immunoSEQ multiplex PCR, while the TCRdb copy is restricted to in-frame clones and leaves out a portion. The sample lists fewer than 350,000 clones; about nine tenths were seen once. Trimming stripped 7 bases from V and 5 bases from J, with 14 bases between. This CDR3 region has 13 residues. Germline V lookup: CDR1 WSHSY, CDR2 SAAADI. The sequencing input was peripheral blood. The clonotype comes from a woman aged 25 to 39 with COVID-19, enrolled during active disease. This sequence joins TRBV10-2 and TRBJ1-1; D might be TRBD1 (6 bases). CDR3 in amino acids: CASKQGMGTEAFF. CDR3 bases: TGCGCCAGCAAACAGGGTATGGGGACTGAAGCTTTCTTT.